This T cell receptor (beta chain) stems from a study of shared clonotypes between healthy human individuals. Study-level results: The generation probabilities recorded for non-shared clonotypes fell below those of clonotypes shared by all four donors.

Germline CDR1 WSHSY, CDR2 SAAADI. The CDR3 is made up of 14 amino acids. The germline V and J ends were trimmed by 4 bases and 0 bases, with 7 bases remaining between them. The authors loaded around 190 ng DNA, 28,000 or so T cell genomes, into sorted-subset replicate PCRs. Assay: immunoSEQ multiplex PCR; the TCRdb copy retains only in-frame clones and omits some. Of roughly 680,000 clones in the sample, approximately 72% were seen once. This clone was detected ten times or more. Its cognate antigen is unknown. This chain uses TRBV10-2 with TRBJ1-5; D gene ambiguous. The receptor comes from a woman aged 30 to 39 in good health. Material for sequencing was memory CD4+ T cells sorted from blood. As to subset: CD45RA-negative fraction. The CDR3 spells CASSGQFSNQPQHF. CDR3 DNA sequence: TGCGCCAGCAGTGGGCAGTTTAGCAATCAGCCCCAGCATTTT.